This T cell receptor beta chain was identified during a study of T-cell reconstitution after alpha-beta-depleted transplantation in children. The CDR3 runs to 15 residues. Looked up from germline, CDR1 is MNHEY and CDR2 is SMNVEV (reference sequence). The trim removed 5 bases at V and 4 bases at J, leaving 10 bases unmatched. Unique molecular identifiers tagged the TCRbeta library. MiXCR, applied by TCRdb to the PCR reads, yields one record per CDR3 protein. This sample has hundreds of thousands of distinct CDR3 sequences, with about 10% found just once. Sequences were derived from PBMCs from the stem cell graft donor, sampled from the stem cell graft. The chain uses TRBV27 and TRBJ1-2; TRBD1 matches 7 bases. This TCR was sampled from a human donor who donated a stem cell graft to a child with acute myeloid leukemia. The CDR3: CASSPWTGSLYGYTF. The DNA of the CDR3 is TGTGCCAGCAGTCCCTGGACAGGTAGCCTCTATGGCTACACCTTC.